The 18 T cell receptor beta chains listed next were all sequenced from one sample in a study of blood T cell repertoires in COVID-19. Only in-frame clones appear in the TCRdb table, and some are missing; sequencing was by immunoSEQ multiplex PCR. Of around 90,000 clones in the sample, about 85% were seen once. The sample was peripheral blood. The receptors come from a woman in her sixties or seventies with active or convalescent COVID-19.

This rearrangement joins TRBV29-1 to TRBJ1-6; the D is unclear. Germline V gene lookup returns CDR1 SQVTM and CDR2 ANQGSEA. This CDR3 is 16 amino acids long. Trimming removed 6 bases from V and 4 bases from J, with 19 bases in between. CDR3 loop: CSVVLMRANYNSPLHF. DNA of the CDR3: TGCAGCGTGGTCCTCATGAGGGCGAATTATAATTCACCCCTCCACTTT.

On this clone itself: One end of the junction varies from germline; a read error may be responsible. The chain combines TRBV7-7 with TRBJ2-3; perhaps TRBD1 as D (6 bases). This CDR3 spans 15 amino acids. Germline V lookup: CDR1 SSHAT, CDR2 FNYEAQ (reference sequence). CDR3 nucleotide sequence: TGTGCTAGCAGCCCAGGGGTTGCTAGCACAGATACGCAGTATTTT. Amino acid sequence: CASSPGVASTDTQYF. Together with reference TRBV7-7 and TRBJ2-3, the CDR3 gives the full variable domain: GAGVSQSPRYKVTKRGQDVTLRCDPISSHATLYWYQQALGQGPEFLTYFNYEAQPDKSGLPSDRFSAERPEGSISTLTIQRTEQRDSAMYRCASSPGVASTDTQYFGPGTRLTVL.

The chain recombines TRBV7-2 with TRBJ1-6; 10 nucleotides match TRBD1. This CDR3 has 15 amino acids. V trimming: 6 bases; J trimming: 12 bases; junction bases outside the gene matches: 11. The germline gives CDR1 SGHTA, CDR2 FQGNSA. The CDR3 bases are TGTGCCAGCAGGTGGGACAGGGGATTAATTCGACCCCTCCACTTT. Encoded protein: CASRWDRGLIRPLHF.

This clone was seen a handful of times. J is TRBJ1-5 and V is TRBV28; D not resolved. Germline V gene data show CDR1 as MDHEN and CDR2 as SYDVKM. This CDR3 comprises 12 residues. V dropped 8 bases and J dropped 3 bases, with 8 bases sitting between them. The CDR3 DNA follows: TGTGCCAGCCACGTAGACAATCAGCCCCAGCATTTT. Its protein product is CASHVDNQPQHF.

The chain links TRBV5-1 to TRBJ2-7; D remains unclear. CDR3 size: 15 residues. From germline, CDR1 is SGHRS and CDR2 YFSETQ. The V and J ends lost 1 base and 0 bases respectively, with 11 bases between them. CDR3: CASSLNGASSYEQYF. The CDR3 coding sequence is TGCGCCAGCAGCTTGAATGGAGCCAGCTCCTACGAGCAGTACTTC.

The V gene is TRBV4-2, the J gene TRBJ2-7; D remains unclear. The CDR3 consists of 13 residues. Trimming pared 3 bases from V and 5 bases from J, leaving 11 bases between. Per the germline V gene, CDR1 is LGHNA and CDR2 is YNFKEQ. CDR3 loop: CASSHGYEDEQYF. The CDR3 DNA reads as TGTGCCAGCAGCCATGGATATGAGGACGAGCAGTACTTC.

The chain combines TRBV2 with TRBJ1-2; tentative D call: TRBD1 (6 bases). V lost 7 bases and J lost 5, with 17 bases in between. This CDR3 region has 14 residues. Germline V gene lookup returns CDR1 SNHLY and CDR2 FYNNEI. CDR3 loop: CASTQEGGDYGYTF. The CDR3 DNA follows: TGTGCCAGCACCCAAGAGGGGGGGGATTATGGCTACACCTTC.

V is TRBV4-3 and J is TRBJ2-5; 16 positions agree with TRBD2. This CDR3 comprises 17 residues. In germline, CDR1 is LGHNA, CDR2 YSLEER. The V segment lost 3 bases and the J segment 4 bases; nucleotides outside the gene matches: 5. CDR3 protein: CASSQGLAGGRVETQYF. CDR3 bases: TGCGCCAGCAGCCAGGGACTAGCGGGGGGGCGGGTAGAGACCCAGTACTTC.

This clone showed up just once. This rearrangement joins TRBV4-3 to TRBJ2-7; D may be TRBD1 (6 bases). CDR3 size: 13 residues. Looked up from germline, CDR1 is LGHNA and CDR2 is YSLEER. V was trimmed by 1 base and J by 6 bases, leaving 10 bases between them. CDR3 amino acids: CASSQALGGEQYF. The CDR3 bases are TGCGCCAGCAGCCAAGCGCTAGGGGGCGAGCAGTACTTC.

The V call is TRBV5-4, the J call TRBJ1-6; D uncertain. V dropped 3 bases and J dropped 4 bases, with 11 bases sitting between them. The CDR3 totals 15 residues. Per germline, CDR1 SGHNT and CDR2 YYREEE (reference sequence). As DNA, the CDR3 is TGTGCCAGCAGCTCGGACGGGATGTATAATTCACCCCTCCACTTT. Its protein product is CASSSDGMYNSPLHF. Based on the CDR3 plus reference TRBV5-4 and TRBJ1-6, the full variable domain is ETGVTQSPTHLIKTRGQQVTLRCSSQSGHNTVSWYQQALGQGPQFIFQYYREEENGRGNFPPRFSGLQFPNYSSELNVNALELDDSALYLCASSSDGMYNSPLHFGNGTRLTVT.

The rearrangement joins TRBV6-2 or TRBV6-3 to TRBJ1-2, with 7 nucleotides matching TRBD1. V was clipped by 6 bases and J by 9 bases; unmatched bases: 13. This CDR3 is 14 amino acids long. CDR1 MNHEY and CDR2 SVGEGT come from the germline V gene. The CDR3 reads CASSPQGSRSSYTF. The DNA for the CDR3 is TGTGCCAGCAGCCCACAGGGGTCCCGGAGTAGCTACACCTTC.

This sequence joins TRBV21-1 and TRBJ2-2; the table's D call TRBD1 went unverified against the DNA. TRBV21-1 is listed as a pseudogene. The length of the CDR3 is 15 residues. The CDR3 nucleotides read TGTGCCAGCAGAACTAACAGGGGTGGGACCGGGGAGCTGTTTTTT. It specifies CASRTNRGGTGELFF.

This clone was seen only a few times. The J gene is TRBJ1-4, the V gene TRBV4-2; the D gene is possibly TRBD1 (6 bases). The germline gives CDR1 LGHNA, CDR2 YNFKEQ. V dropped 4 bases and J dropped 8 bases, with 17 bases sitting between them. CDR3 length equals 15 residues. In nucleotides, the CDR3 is TGTGCCAGCAGCCCCCACAGGGCTCGCGACGAAAAACTGTTTTTT. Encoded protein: CASSPHRARDEKLFF.

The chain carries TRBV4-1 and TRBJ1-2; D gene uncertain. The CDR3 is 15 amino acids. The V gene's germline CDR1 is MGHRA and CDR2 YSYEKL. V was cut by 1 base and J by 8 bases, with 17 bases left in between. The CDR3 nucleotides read TGCGCCAGCAGCCAAGGGCGAACCGCCATCGGGGGCTACACCTTC. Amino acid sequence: CASSQGRTAIGGYTF.

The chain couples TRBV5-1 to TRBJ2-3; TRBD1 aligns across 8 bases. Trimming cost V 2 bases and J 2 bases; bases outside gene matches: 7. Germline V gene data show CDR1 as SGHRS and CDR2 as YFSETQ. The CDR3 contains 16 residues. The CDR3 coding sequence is TGCGCCAGCAGCTTAGGACAGGGCCCTTTCACAGATACGCAGTATTTT. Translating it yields CASSLGQGPFTDTQYF. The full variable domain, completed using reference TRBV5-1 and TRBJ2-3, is KAGVTQTPRYLIKTRGQQVTLSCSPISGHRSVSWYQQTPGQGLQFLFEYFSETQRNKGNFPGRFSGRQFSNSRSEMNVSTLELGDSALYLCASSLGQGPFTDTQYFGPGTRLTVL.

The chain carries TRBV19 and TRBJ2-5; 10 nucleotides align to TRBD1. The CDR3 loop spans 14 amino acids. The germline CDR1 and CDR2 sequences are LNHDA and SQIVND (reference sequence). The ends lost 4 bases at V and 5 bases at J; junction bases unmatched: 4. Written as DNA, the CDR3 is TGTGCCAGTAGTACCGGGACAGGGGTCGAGACCCAGTACTTC. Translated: CASSTGTGVETQYF. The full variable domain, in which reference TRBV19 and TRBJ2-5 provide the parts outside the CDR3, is DGGITQSPKYLFRKEGQNVTLSCEQNLNHDAMYWYRQDPGQGLRLIYYSQIVNDFQKGDIAEGYSVSREKKESFPLTVTSAQKNPTAFYLCASSTGTGVETQYFGPGTRLLVL.

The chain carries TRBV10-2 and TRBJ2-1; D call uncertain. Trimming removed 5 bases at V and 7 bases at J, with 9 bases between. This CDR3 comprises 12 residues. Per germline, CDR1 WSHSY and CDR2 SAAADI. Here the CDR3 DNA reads TGCGCCAGCAGTCCGTTTATGAATGAGCAGTTCTTC. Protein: CASSPFMNEQFF.

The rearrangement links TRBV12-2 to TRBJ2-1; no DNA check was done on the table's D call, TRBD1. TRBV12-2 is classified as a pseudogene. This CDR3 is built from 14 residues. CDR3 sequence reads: CASRFGRRYNEQFF. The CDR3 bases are TGTGCAAGTCGCTTTGGGCGTCGCTACAATGAGCAGTTCTTC.